One sample yielded the 15 T cell receptor beta chains listed below, sequenced in a study of cytomegalovirus exposure and HLA in healthy donors. The study ran its PCR with 60 Vbeta and 13 Jbeta primers. Some clones are missing from TCRdb's copy, which holds only in-frame ones; the method was immunoSEQ multiplex PCR. This sample yields over 150,000 clones, of which roughly 76% are seen a single time; over 2% belongs to the top ten. The sequencing sample was made of PBMCs. Every receptor here comes from a male donor in good health and CMV-seronegative.

The chain combines TRBV2 with TRBJ1-6, with D unresolved. The germline CDR1 and CDR2 sequences are SNHLY and FYNNEI. The V end lost 4 bases, the J end lost 14 bases, and 21 bases lay between the germline ends. The CDR3 totals 15 residues. Here the CDR3 DNA reads TGTGCCAGCAGTGCACAATACGGGGTACGGGAGGCCCTCCACTTT. It codes for CASSAQYGVREALHF.

The chain uses TRBV2 and TRBJ2-3, with TRBD1 matching over 7 bases. The CDR3 is 15 residues long. From germline, CDR1 is SNHLY and CDR2 FYNNEI. The J segment lost 2 bases and the V segment lost 3 bases, leaving 5 bases of the junction unmatched. Here the CDR3 reads CASSDRQGDTDTQYF. DNA for the CDR3: TGTGCCAGCAGTGACCGGCAGGGGGACACAGATACGCAGTATTTT.

The chain combines TRBV18 with TRBJ2-7, with D perhaps matching TRBD1 (6 bases). Germline values: CDR1 KGHSH, CDR2 LQKENI. The CDR3 has 11 amino acids. Deletions cut 3 bases from V and 7 bases from J, with 7 bases between. The CDR3 sequence: CASSPGQEQYF. CDR3 nucleotide sequence: TGTGCCAGCTCACCTGGACAGGAGCAGTACTTC. The entire variable domain, with the rest obtained from reference TRBV18 and TRBJ2-7, is as follows: NAGVMQNPRHLVRRRGQEARLRCSPMKGHSHVYWYRQLPEEGLKFMVYLQKENIIDESGMPKERFSAEFPKEGPSILRIQQVVRGDSAAYFCASSPGQEQYFGPGTRLTVT.

The rearrangement joins TRBV2 to TRBJ1-1; D remains unclear. This CDR3 has 12 amino acids. V was clipped by 7 bases and J by 11 bases, with 17 bases between them. The V gene's germline CDR1 is SNHLY and CDR2 FYNNEI. The CDR3 protein is CASTPTPATAFF. The DNA of the CDR3 is TGTGCCAGCACTCCCACTCCCGCAACCGCTTTCTTT.

This chain links TRBV30 with TRBJ2-7, with D unresolved. CDR1 is GTSNPN and CDR2 is SVGIG in the germline V gene (reference sequence). The CDR3 extends over 15 amino acids. Trimming stripped 3 bases from V and 0 bases from J, with 15 bases between. CDR3 in DNA: TGTGCCTGGAGATCCCCTTGGCAGATCTCCTACGAGCAGTACTTC. This encodes CAWRSPWQISYEQYF. The full variable domain, its missing parts supplied by reference TRBV30 and TRBJ2-7, is SQTIHQWPATLVQPVGSPLSLECTVEGTSNPNLYWYRQAAGRGLQLLFYSVGIGQISSEVPQNLSASRPQDRQFILSSKKLLLSDSGFYLCAWRSPWQISYEQYFGPGTRLTVT.

The chain is built from TRBV29-1 and TRBJ2-7; 8 nucleotides agree with TRBD1. Looked up from germline, CDR1 is SQVTM and CDR2 is ANQGSEA. The CDR3 totals 15 residues. J gave up 2 bases and V 0 bases, and 6 bases lay outside the gene matches. The CDR3 spells CSVEDRRTGTYEQYF. DNA for the CDR3: TGCAGCGTTGAAGATCGTCGGACAGGGACCTACGAGCAGTACTTC.

This chain links TRBV30 with TRBJ1-4; no firm D call. This CDR3 region has 14 residues. Germline loops: CDR1 GTSNPN, CDR2 SVGIG (reference sequence). V lost 3 bases and J lost 7, with 15 bases in between. The CDR3 loop reads CAWSVLSEREKLFF. Here the CDR3 DNA reads TGTGCCTGGAGCGTCCTATCGGAGCGTGAAAAACTGTTTTTT.

As concerns this clone: Compared with germline, one end of the junction differs, possibly owing to a read error. This chain connects TRBV5-1 to TRBJ2-6; 7 bases line up with TRBD1. This CDR3 is 18 amino acids long. The germline V gene encodes CDR1 SGHRS and CDR2 YFSETQ. The CDR3 DNA follows: TGCGCCAGCAGCCCTGGTGGGACAGACCCCTCTGGGGCCAACGGCCTGACTTTC. It encodes CASSPGGTDPSGANGLTF.

The chain uses TRBV19 and TRBJ2-7; 9 bases map to TRBD2. The V gene's germline CDR1 is LNHDA and CDR2 SQIVND (reference sequence). V was clipped by 4 bases and J by 1 base; unmatched bases: 14. The CDR3 contains 18 residues. CDR3 bases: TGTGCCAGTAGTACCCGAACCCAGCGGGGGGATTCATCCTACGAGCAGTACTTC. Residues: CASSTRTQRGDSSYEQYF.

The CDR3 loop reads CASSLQGPLHF. DNA of the CDR3: TGTGCCAGCAGCTTGCAGGGACCCCTCCACTTT. The chain carries TRBV7-2 and TRBJ1-6; maybe TRBD1 (5 bases). Per germline, CDR1 SGHTA and CDR2 FQGNSA. The V end lost 3 bases, the J end lost 12 bases, and 6 bases lay between the germline ends. The length of the CDR3 is 11 residues.

The chain has TRBV5-1 and TRBJ2-1, with a weak D call TRBD1 (6 bases). This CDR3 contains 14 residues. V lost 4 bases and J 3 bases, leaving 11 bases between the germline ends. Germline CDR1 is SGHRS and CDR2 is YFSETQ. CDR3 residues: CASSVGQSYNEQFF. The CDR3 DNA reads as TGCGCCAGCAGCGTCGGACAGAGCTACAATGAGCAGTTCTTC. Variable domain in full (rest from reference TRBV5-1 and TRBJ2-1): KAGVTQTPRYLIKTRGQQVTLSCSPISGHRSVSWYQQTPGQGLQFLFEYFSETQRNKGNFPGRFSGRQFSNSRSEMNVSTLELGDSALYLCASSVGQSYNEQFFGPGTRLTVL.

The chain couples TRBV6-1 to TRBJ2-7, with D unclear. V was cut by 5 bases and J by 3 bases, with 11 bases left in between. The germline gives CDR1 MNHNS, CDR2 SASEGT. This CDR3 has 13 residues. The CDR3 region is CASSLVRHYEQYF. The CDR3 nucleotides are TGTGCCAGCAGTTTGGTCAGGCACTACGAGCAGTACTTC.

This clone has a handful of counts. V usage is TRBV6-5 and J usage is TRBJ1-1, with 7 bases matching TRBD1. Losses at the gene ends were 2 bases for V and 3 bases for J; bases not matched to a gene: 6. The germline V gene has CDR1 MNHEY and CDR2 SVGAGI. CDR3 length equals 15 residues. DNA of the CDR3: TGTGCCAGCAGTTACGGAGGGGGCCGGGACACTGAAGCTTTCTTT. Translation: CASSYGGGRDTEAFF.

The genes are TRBV4-1 and TRBJ1-5; 8 nucleotides match TRBD1. The J segment lost 0 bases and the V segment lost 1 base, leaving 5 bases of the junction unmatched. This CDR3 is 17 amino acids long. Germline lookup yields CDR1 MGHRA and CDR2 YSYEKL. This chain's CDR3 is CASSQGGQVYSNQPQHF. Here the CDR3 DNA reads TGCGCCAGCAGCCAAGGGGGACAGGTCTATAGCAATCAGCCCCAGCATTTT.

The chain employs TRBV7-9 and TRBJ1-2; possibly TRBD1 for D (5 bases). The V gene lost 5 bases and the J gene lost 3 bases, with 10 bases spanning the gap. The CDR3 has 13 residues. Germline CDR1 reads SEHNR; CDR2 reads FQNEAQ (reference sequence). CDR3 sequence reads: CASSPPGDYGYTF. The CDR3 region has the DNA TGTGCCAGCAGCCCACCGGGGGACTATGGCTACACCTTC.